Described below is a single T cell receptor (beta chain) sequence and its context. The data were obtained in a study of shared clonotypes between healthy human individuals. The CDR3 length is 13 residues. Trimming shortened V by 1 base and J by 4 bases, and 7 bases separated the two germline ends. CDR1 is SGHAT and CDR2 is FQNNGV in the germline V gene. The assay was immunoSEQ multiplex PCR, and TCRdb's table has in-frame clones only and misses some. The sample lists about 2.2 million clones, about 93% occurring once. CD45RO-negative, CCR7-positively selected cells formed the naive CD8 fraction, excluding terminally differentiated effector memory CD45RA+ cells.

Sequencing input: naive CD8+ T cells from PBMCs. The V call is TRBV11-2, the J call TRBJ1-2; no clear D gene. The origin of this receptor is a man younger than 30 in good health. Some clones in this sample may be carry-over from other donors' samples. The CDR3, as DNA: TGTGCCAGCAGCTTAGTGACTGCCTATGGCTACACCTTC. The encoded protein is CASSLVTAYGYTF.